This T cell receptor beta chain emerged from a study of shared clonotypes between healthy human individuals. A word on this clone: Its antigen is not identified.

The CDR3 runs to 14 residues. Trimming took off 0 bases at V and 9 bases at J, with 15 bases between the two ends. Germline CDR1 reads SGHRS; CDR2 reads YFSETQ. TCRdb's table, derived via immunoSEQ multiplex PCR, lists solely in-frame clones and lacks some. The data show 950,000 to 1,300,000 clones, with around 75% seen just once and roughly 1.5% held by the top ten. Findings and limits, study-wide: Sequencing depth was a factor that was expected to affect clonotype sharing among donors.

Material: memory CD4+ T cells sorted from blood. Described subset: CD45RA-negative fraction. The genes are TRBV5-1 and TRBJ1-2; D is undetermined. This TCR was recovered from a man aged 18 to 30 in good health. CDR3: CASSLDPGTFSYTF. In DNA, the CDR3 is TGCGCCAGCAGCTTGGATCCAGGCACCTTTAGCTACACCTTC.